These 28 T cell receptor beta chains came from one sample sequenced in a study of CD8 T cells in ankylosing spondylitis. TCRdb analysed the 5' RACE reads with MiXCR anew, one entry per CDR3 protein. The sample shows approximately 500,000 distinct CDR3 sequences, roughly 13% of them seen only once. These receptors are not linked to any known antigen. The study's findings and limits: Characteristic of ankylosing spondylitis blood, it appeared, was a TCR beta motif comprising several highly homologous variants.

The source material was blood, either unsorted or a sorted T cell fraction (not recorded which). Receptors originate from a male donor with ankylosing spondylitis.

The CDR3 DNA reads TGTGCCACCAGCAGTCAAAGGTCCTGGGTTGATACGCAGTATTTT. This codes for CATSSQRSWVDTQYF. The chain employs TRBV15 and TRBJ2-3; D gene uncertain. The CDR3 sequence is 15 residues long. In germline, CDR1 is LNHNV, CDR2 YYDKDF (reference sequence). Trimming cost V 3 bases and J 6 bases, with 16 bases left between them. The full variable domain, its missing parts supplied by reference TRBV15 and TRBJ2-3, is DAMVIQNPRYQVTQFGKPVTLSCSQTLNHNVMYWYQQKSSQAPKLLFHYYDKDFNNEADTPDNFQSRRPNTSFCFLDIRSPGLGDTAMYLCATSSQRSWVDTQYFGPGTRLTVL.

The CDR3 nucleotides are TGCAGCATACGGACTAGCGGGGATGAGCAGTTCTTC. Translation: CSIRTSGDEQFF. The rearrangement joins TRBV29-1 to TRBJ2-1, with 12 bases identical to TRBD2. The CDR3 totals 12 residues. Germline loops: CDR1 SQVTM, CDR2 ANQGSEA. V gave up 8 bases and J gave up 8 bases; unmatched junction bases: 4.

This clonotype has more than one count but fewer than ten. This chain uses TRBV11-3 with TRBJ2-5, with 9 bases lining up with TRBD2. Per the germline V gene, CDR1 is SGHNT and CDR2 is YENEEA. This CDR3 is 15 amino acids long. The trim removed 1 base at V and 5 bases at J, leaving 5 bases unmatched. The CDR3 DNA is TGTGCCAGCAGCTTAGGGGGCGGGAGGGGGGAGACCCAGTACTTC. Amino acids: CASSLGGGRGETQYF.

This clonotype was detected only a few times. The genes are TRBV2 and TRBJ2-1; D is possibly TRBD2 (5 bases). CDR3 length equals 11 residues. Trimming cost V 6 bases and J 12 bases, with 12 bases left between them. Germline CDR1 is SNHLY and CDR2 is FYNNEI. CDR3 in amino acids: CASSLTRAQFF. CDR3 bases: TGTGCCAGCAGCCTCACGCGGGCGCAGTTCTTC.

This clonotype was seen a few times. The chain has TRBV5-1 and TRBJ2-7, with unresolved D. Trimming removed 5 bases from V and 1 base from J, with 16 bases in between. The length of the CDR3 is 15 residues. Germline V CDR1 and CDR2: SGHRS, YFSETQ. CDR3: CASRIAPTGSYEQYF. CDR3 sequence (DNA): TGCGCCAGCAGGATAGCCCCGACTGGATCCTACGAGCAGTACTTC.

The chain uses TRBV5-1 and TRBJ2-5, with TRBD2 matching 7 bases. V lost 1 base to trimming and J lost 5 bases; unmatched junction nucleotides: 2. This CDR3 is built from 13 residues. Germline-derived CDR1 and CDR2 are SGHRS and YFSETQ. CDR3 coding DNA: TGCGCCAGCAGCTTGAGCGGGATGGAGACCCAGTACTTC. Its protein product is CASSLSGMETQYF.

The table lists this clonotype with many counts. The rearrangement uses TRBV5-1 and TRBJ2-1; 9 positions match TRBD2. The trim removed 1 base at V and 12 bases at J, leaving 14 bases unmatched. Looked up from germline, CDR1 is SGHRS and CDR2 is YFSETQ. This CDR3 contains 16 residues. CDR3 region: CASSLSSTSGTLGQFF. The CDR3 coding sequence is TGCGCCAGCAGCTTGAGTTCGACTAGCGGAACGCTAGGGCAGTTCTTC.

This clonotype was observed a handful of times. This sequence joins TRBV24-1 and TRBJ2-1, with 10 bases matching TRBD2. Germline V gene lookup returns CDR1 KGHDR and CDR2 SFDVKD. The CDR3 totals 16 residues. The trim removed 5 bases at V and 7 bases at J, leaving 10 bases unmatched. The CDR3 is CATSAQTSGLGNEQFF. In DNA, the CDR3 is TGTGCCACCAGTGCCCAGACTAGCGGGTTAGGGAATGAGCAGTTCTTC.

This clonotype was detected many times. V usage is TRBV7-2 and J usage is TRBJ2-7; the D gene is possibly TRBD2 (5 bases). Germline loops: CDR1 SGHTA, CDR2 FQGNSA. This CDR3 spans 13 amino acids. V dropped 3 bases and J dropped 4 bases, with 10 bases sitting between them. The CDR3 bases are TGTGCCAGCAGCTTGAGAGGGCTTTACGAGCAGTACTTC. It yields the protein CASSLRGLYEQYF.

This clonotype was seen more than once but under ten times. This sequence joins TRBV20-1 and TRBJ2-1; D is uncertain. V shed 3 bases and J shed 0 bases, with 15 bases lying between them. From germline, CDR1 is DFQATT and CDR2 SNEGSKA (reference sequence). This CDR3 is 16 amino acids long. The CDR3 region is CSASALTGSSYNEQFF. In DNA form, the CDR3 reads TGCAGTGCTAGTGCCCTTACGGGTAGCTCCTACAATGAGCAGTTCTTC.

This clonotype was picked up a small number of times. The rearrangement uses TRBV10-3 and TRBJ2-7, with 11 bases that match TRBD2. The length of the CDR3 is 14 residues. V shed 10 bases and J 3 bases; nucleotides not matched to a gene: 8. Germline assignment: CDR1 ENHRY and CDR2 SYGVKD. The CDR3 bases are TGTGCCACGGGGGAGACTAGCGGGATCTACGAGCAGTACTTC. This sequence encodes CATGETSGIYEQYF.

This clonotype was seen a few times. This chain joins TRBV6-5 and TRBJ2-1; 7 positions match TRBD1. The germline V gene encodes CDR1 MNHEY and CDR2 SVGAGI. J lost 4 bases, V lost 6 bases, and 9 bases had no gene match. CDR3 length: 15 amino acids. The CDR3 here is CASSYRGGDYNEQFF. Here the CDR3 DNA reads TGTGCCAGCAGCTACAGGGGCGGAGATTACAATGAGCAGTTCTTC.

This clonotype was observed a few times. This chain links TRBV4-1 with TRBJ1-3; unclear D gene. V lost 2 bases to trimming and J lost 4 bases, with 6 bases between them. The length of the CDR3 is 13 residues. Looked up from germline, CDR1 is MGHRA and CDR2 is YSYEKL. CDR3 loop: CASSQPQGNTIYF. The CDR3 DNA follows: TGCGCCAGCAGCCAACCACAGGGAAACACCATATATTTT.

This clonotype was seen many times. The chain joins TRBV12-3 or TRBV12-4 to TRBJ1-1; 7 bases line up with TRBD1. CDR3 length: 14 residues. With V trimmed by 5 bases and J by 1 base, 4 bases remained unmatched. In nucleotides, the CDR3 is TGTGCCAGCAGTCATGGGACAGCGAACACTGAAGCTTTCTTT. Amino acids: CASSHGTANTEAFF.

The chain combines TRBV7-9 with TRBJ2-1, with a weak D call TRBD2 (6 bases). Per germline, CDR1 SEHNR and CDR2 FQNEAQ (reference sequence). The V end was cut by 2 bases, the J end by 9 bases, with 11 bases between. The CDR3 loop spans 13 amino acids. CDR3 loop: CASSLPPGGEQFF. The CDR3 DNA reads as TGTGCCAGCAGCTTACCGCCCGGGGGTGAGCAGTTCTTC.

The chain is built from TRBV30 and TRBJ2-2; D unclear. Germline CDR1 reads GTSNPN; CDR2 reads SVGIG (reference sequence). This CDR3 has 15 residues. V dropped 4 bases and J dropped 1 base, with 13 bases sitting between them. The CDR3 reads CAWIPGLLNTGELFF. The DNA of the CDR3 is TGTGCCTGGATCCCCGGGCTCTTGAACACCGGGGAGCTGTTTTTT.

This rearrangement joins TRBV11-2 to TRBJ2-5; D unresolved. Trimming took 6 bases from V and 7 from J, leaving 18 bases between them. The CDR3 spans 14 residues. Germline loops: CDR1 SGHAT, CDR2 FQNNGV. The CDR3 sequence is CASSYGWRGGTQYF. The DNA for the CDR3 is TGTGCCAGCAGTTATGGGTGGCGCGGTGGGACCCAGTACTTC.

This clonotype was observed a handful of times. V is TRBV6-2 or TRBV6-3 and J is TRBJ2-1, with 9 bases identical to TRBD2. The V gene's germline CDR1 is MNHEY and CDR2 SVGEGT. J gave up 3 bases and V 5 bases, and 5 bases lay outside the gene matches. This CDR3 is built from 15 residues. CDR3 bases: TGTGCCAGCAGTCGACTAGCGGACATCTACAATGAGCAGTTCTTC. Protein sequence: CASSRLADIYNEQFF.

This clonotype was seen many times. The rearrangement uses TRBV29-1 and TRBJ2-7, with 8 bases that match TRBD1. V shed 6 bases, J shed 4 bases, and the junction held 8 bases outside the gene matches. The CDR3 spans 13 residues. CDR1 SQVTM and CDR2 ANQGSEA come from the germline V gene. The CDR3: CSVLGTGLYEQYF. CDR3 sequence (DNA): TGCAGCGTCCTGGGGACAGGCTTGTACGAGCAGTACTTC.

This chain joins TRBV24-1 and TRBJ2-4, with D possibly being TRBD1 (6 bases). CDR3 size: 16 residues. Germline-derived CDR1 and CDR2 are KGHDR and SFDVKD. With 3 bases removed from V and 2 bases from J, the gap between germline ends came to 13 bases. In DNA form, the CDR3 reads TGTGCCACCAGTGATGGACGGGACATCACCAAAAACATTCAGTACTTC. Protein: CATSDGRDITKNIQYF.

CDR3 protein: CASSELGYNEQFF. CDR3 nucleotides: TGTGCCAGCAGTGAACTCGGCTACAATGAGCAGTTCTTC. The genes are TRBV6-1 and TRBJ2-1, with no clear D. The CDR3 contains 13 residues. The germline gives CDR1 MNHNS, CDR2 SASEGT. V was shortened by 2 bases and J by 3 bases, with 5 bases between the two germline ends.

The V and J genes are TRBV10-3 and TRBJ2-7; D might be TRBD2 (6 bases). CDR1 is ENHRY, CDR2 SYGVKD, per germline. V lost 3 bases and J 3 bases, leaving 12 bases between the germline ends. There are 14 residues in the CDR3. The CDR3 sequence is CAISETSHNYEQYF. The CDR3 nucleotides read TGTGCCATCAGTGAAACTAGCCACAACTACGAGCAGTACTTC.

This clonotype was detected many times. The chain employs TRBV29-1 and TRBJ2-2; 8 nucleotides align to TRBD1. Looked up from germline, CDR1 is SQVTM and CDR2 is ANQGSEA. Trimming at V came to 2 bases and at J to 2 bases, leaving 7 bases not matched to a gene. The CDR3 loop spans 16 amino acids. The CDR3 loop is CSVEWWTGHNTGELFF. CDR3 DNA sequence: TGCAGCGTTGAATGGTGGACAGGGCATAACACCGGGGAGCTGTTTTTT.

This clonotype was observed a few times. The chain recombines TRBV7-2 with TRBJ2-7; D tentatively reads TRBD1 or TRBD2 (6 bases each). The CDR3 runs to 14 residues. Germline CDR1 is SGHTA and CDR2 is FQGNSA. The V end lost 1 base, the J end lost 2 bases, and 9 bases lay between the germline ends. In DNA, the CDR3 is TGTGCCAGCAGCTTAGAAAGGGGGGCCTACGAGCAGTACTTC. Protein product: CASSLERGAYEQYF.

This clonotype came up many times. The chain has TRBV11-2 and TRBJ2-2; D gene unclear. CDR1 and CDR2 (germline): SGHAT, FQNNGV. The ends were cut back, 3 bases at V and 7 bases at J, with 9 bases in the middle. CDR3 length: 13 amino acids. In nucleotides, the CDR3 is TGTGCCAGCAGCTTGCAAACGCACGGGGAGCTGTTTTTT. Translating gives CASSLQTHGELFF.

This clonotype was recorded a few times. The chain uses TRBV5-1 and TRBJ2-5; 7 nucleotides align to TRBD1. The CDR3 has 14 residues. Germline V gene data show CDR1 as SGHRS and CDR2 as YFSETQ. J gave up 5 bases and V 4 bases, and 8 bases lay outside the gene matches. The CDR3 DNA follows: TGCGCCAGCAGCGGCGACAGGGCGGACGAGACCCAGTACTTC. Translating gives CASSGDRADETQYF.

This clonotype has just a few counts. The V and J genes are TRBV7-2 and TRBJ2-5; TRBD2 matches at 11 bases. From germline, CDR1 is SGHTA and CDR2 FQGNSA. CDR3 size: 17 residues. V lost 4 bases to trimming and J lost 4 bases; unmatched junction nucleotides: 11. CDR3: CASSSSPQLAGVETQYF. For the CDR3, the DNA is TGTGCCAGCAGCTCCTCCCCACAACTAGCGGGAGTAGAGACCCAGTACTTC.

This clonotype has just a few counts. The chain couples TRBV7-2 to TRBJ2-2; D possibly corresponds to TRBD1 (6 bases). Germline values: CDR1 SGHTA, CDR2 FQGNSA. The CDR3 is 14 amino acids. V lost 2 bases and J lost 4, with 8 bases in between. The CDR3 is CASSLSRGTGELFF. Here the CDR3 DNA reads TGTGCCAGCAGCTTATCCAGGGGCACCGGGGAGCTGTTTTTT.